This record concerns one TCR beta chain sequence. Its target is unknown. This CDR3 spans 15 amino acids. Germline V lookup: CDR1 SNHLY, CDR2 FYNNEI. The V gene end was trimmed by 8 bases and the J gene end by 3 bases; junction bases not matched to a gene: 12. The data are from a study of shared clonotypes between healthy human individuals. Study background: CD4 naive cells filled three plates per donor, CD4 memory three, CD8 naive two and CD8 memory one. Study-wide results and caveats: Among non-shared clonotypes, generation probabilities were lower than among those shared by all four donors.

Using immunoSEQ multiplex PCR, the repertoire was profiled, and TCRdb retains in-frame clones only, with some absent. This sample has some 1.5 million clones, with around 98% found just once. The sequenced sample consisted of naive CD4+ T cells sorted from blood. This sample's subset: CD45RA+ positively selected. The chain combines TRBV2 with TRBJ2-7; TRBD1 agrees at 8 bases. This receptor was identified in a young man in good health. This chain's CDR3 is CASLGSRTGIYEQYF. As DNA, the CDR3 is TGTGCCAGCCTGGGTTCTCGGACAGGGATCTACGAGCAGTACTTC.